This T cell receptor (beta chain) was captured by sequencing in a study of OX40 agonist ivuxolimab in advanced cancers. Whole-study context: Patients were treated with ivuxolimab, an agonistic anti-OX40 (CD134) antibody. Hepatocellular carcinoma, melanoma, renal cell or head and neck cancer affected the dose-escalation patients.

This CDR3 region has 15 residues. CDR1 and CDR2 (germline): SQVTM, ANQGSEA. Trimming took 4 bases from V and 5 from J; bases not matched to a gene: 6. Clones were read by immunoSEQ multiplex PCR, and TCRdb kept only the in-frame ones, dropping some. The sample lists 30,000 to 35,000 clones, roughly 85% occurring once. J is TRBJ2-3 and V is TRBV29-1; 13 bases line up with TRBD2. The clonotype was recovered from an adult with an advanced solid tumor such as melanoma, head and neck, liver or kidney cancer. The specimen was CD4+ or CD8+ T cells sorted from blood, collected in a trial of the OX40 agonist ivuxolimab. Here the CDR3 reads CSVATSGGLGDTQYF. CDR3 DNA: TGCAGCGTTGCGACTAGCGGGGGGCTAGGAGATACGCAGTATTTT.